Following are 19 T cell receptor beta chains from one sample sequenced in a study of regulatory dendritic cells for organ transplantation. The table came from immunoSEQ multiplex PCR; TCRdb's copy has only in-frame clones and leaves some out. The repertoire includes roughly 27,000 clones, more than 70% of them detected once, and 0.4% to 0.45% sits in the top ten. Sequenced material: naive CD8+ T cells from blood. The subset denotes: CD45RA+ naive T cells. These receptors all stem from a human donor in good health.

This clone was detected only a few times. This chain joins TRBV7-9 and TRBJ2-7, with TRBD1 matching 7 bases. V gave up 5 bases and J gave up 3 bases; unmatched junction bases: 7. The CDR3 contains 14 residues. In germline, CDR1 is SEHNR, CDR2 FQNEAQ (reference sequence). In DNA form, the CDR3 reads TGTGCCAGCAGCCCCCGGGACAGAATCTACGAGCAGTACTTC. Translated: CASSPRDRIYEQYF.

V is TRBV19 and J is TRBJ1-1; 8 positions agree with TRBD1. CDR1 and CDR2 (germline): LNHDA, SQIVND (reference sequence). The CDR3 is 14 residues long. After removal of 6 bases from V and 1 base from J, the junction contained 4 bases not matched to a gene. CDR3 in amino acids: CASSWDRRNTEAFF. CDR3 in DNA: TGTGCCAGTAGCTGGGACAGGAGGAACACTGAAGCTTTCTTT.

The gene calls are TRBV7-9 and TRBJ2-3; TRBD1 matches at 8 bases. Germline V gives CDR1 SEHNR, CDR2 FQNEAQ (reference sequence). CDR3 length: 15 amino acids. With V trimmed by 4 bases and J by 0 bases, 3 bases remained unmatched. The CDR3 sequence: CASSSTGESTDTQYF. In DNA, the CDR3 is TGTGCCAGCAGCTCGACAGGGGAAAGCACAGATACGCAGTATTTT.

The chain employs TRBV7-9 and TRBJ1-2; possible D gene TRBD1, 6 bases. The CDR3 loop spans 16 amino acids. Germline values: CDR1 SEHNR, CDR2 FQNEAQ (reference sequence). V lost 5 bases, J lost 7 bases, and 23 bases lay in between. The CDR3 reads CASSQQNRVLGVGYTF. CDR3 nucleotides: TGTGCCAGCAGCCAACAAAACAGGGTCCTCGGTGTTGGCTACACCTTC.

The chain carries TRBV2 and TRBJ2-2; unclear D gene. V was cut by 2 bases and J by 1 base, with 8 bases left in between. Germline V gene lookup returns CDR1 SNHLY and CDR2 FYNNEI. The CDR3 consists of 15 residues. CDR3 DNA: TGTGCCAGCAGTGAAAGCGCCGGGAACACCGGGGAGCTGTTTTTT. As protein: CASSESAGNTGELFF.

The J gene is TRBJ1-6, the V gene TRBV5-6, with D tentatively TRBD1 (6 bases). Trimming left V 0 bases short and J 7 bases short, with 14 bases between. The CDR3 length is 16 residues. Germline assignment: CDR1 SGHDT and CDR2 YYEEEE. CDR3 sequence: CASSLEGRGFNSPLHF. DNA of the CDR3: TGTGCCAGCAGCTTGGAGGGTAGGGGGTTCAATTCACCCCTCCACTTT.

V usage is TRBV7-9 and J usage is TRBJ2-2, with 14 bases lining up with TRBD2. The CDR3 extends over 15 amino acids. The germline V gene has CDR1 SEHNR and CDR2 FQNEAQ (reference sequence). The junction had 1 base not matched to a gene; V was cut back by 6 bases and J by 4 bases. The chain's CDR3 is CASRTSGGATGELFF. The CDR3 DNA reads TGTGCCAGCAGGACTAGCGGGGGGGCCACCGGGGAGCTGTTTTTT.

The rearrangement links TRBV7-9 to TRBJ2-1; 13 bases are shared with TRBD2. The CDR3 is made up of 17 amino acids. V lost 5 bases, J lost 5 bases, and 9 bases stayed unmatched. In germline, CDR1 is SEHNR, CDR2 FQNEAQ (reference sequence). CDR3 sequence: CASSLGTSGTYNNEQFF. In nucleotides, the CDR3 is TGTGCCAGCAGCCTTGGGACTAGCGGGACGTACAACAATGAGCAGTTCTTC. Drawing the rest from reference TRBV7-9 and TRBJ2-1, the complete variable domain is DTGVSQNPRHKITKRGQNVTFRCDPISEHNRLYWYRQTLGQGPEFLTYFQNEAQLEKSRLLSDRFSAERPKGSFSTLEIQRTEQGDSAMYLCASSLGTSGTYNNEQFFGPGTRLTVL.

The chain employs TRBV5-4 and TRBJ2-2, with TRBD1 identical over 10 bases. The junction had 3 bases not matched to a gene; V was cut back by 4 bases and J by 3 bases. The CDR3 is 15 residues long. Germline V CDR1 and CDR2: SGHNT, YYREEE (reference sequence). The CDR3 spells CASSRTGGDTGELFF. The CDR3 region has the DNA TGTGCCAGCAGCCGGACAGGGGGAGACACCGGGGAGCTGTTTTTT.

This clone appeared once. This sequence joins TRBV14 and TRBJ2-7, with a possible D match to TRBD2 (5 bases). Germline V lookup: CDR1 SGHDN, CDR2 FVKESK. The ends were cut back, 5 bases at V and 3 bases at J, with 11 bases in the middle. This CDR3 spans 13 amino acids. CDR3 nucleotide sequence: TGTGCCAGCAGCTCGGACTGGTTCTACGAGCAGTACTTC. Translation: CASSSDWFYEQYF.

The CDR3 bases are TGTGCCAGCAGCCAGCGGGAGCTTGAAGCTTTCTTT. Amino acids: CASSQRELEAFF. The V call is TRBV7-9, the J call TRBJ1-1, with unresolved D. The germline V gene has CDR1 SEHNR and CDR2 FQNEAQ (reference sequence). Trimming took off 5 bases at V and 7 bases at J, with 11 bases between the two ends. The CDR3 contains 12 residues.

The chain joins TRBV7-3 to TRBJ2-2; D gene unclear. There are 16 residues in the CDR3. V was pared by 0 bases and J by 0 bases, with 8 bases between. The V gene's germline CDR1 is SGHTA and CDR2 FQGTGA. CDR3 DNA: TGTGCCAGCAGCTTAACGGTGGCAGCGAACACCGGGGAGCTGTTTTTT. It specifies CASSLTVAANTGELFF.

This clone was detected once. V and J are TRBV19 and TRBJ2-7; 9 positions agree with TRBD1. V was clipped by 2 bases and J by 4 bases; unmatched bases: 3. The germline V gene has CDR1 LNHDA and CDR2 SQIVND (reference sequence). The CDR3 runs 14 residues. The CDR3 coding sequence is TGTGCCAGTAGTATAACAGGGGGCGGGTACGAGCAGTACTTC. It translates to CASSITGGGYEQYF. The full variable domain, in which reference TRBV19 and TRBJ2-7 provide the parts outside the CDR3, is DGGITQSPKYLFRKEGQNVTLSCEQNLNHDAMYWYRQDPGQGLRLIYYSQIVNDFQKGDIAEGYSVSREKKESFPLTVTSAQKNPTAFYLCASSITGGGYEQYFGPGTRLTVT.

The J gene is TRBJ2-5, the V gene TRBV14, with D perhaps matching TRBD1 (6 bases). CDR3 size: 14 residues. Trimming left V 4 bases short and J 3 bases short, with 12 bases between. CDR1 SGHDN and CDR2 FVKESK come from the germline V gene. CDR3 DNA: TGTGCCAGCAGCCTCAGGGGAGTAGAAGAGACCCAGTACTTC. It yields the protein CASSLRGVEETQYF.

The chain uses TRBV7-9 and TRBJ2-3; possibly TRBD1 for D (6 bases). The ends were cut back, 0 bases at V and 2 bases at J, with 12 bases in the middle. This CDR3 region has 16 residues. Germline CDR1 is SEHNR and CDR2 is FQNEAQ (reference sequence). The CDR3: CASSLADSFDTDTQYF. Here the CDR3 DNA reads TGTGCCAGCAGCTTAGCGGACAGCTTTGACACAGATACGCAGTATTTT.

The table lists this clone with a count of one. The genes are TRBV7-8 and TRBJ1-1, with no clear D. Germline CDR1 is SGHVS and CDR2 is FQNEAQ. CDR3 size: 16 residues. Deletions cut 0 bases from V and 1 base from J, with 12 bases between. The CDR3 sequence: CASSLAPVSGNTEAFF. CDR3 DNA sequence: TGTGCCAGCAGCTTAGCGCCAGTTTCGGGGAACACTGAAGCTTTCTTT.

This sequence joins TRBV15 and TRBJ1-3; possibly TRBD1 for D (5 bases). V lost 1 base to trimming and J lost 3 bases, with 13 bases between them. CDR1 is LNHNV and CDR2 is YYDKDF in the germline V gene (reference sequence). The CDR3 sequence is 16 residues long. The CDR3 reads CATSRGTRGYGNTIYF. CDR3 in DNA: TGTGCCACCAGCAGAGGAACAAGGGGCTATGGAAACACCATATATTTT.

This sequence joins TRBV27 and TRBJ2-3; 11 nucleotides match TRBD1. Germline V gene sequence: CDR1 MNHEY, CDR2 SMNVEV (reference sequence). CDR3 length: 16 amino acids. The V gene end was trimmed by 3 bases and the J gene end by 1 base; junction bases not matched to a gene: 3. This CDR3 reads CASSFGTGGGTDTQYF. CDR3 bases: TGTGCCAGCAGTTTTGGGACAGGGGGTGGCACAGATACGCAGTATTTT.

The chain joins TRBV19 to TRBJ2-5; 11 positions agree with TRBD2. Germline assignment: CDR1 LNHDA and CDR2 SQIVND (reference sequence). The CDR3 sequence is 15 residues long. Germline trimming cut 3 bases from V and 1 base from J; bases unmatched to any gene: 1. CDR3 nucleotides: TGTGCCAGTAGTATGACTAGCGGGGTCCAAGAGACCCAGTACTTC. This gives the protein CASSMTSGVQETQYF.